The next 15 T cell receptor beta chains were all read from a single sample in a study of graft-versus-host responses after intestinal transplantation. These receptors are not linked to any known antigen. TCRdb's table, derived via immunoSEQ multiplex PCR, lists solely in-frame clones and lacks some. Among about 120,000 clones, approximately 95% were seen once, and the ten largest hold around 3%. The specimen was unstimulated CD8+ T cells sorted from spleen or lymph node cells, collected before intestinal transplant. The receptors here all came from a human donor who received an intestinal transplant.

V and J are TRBV9 and TRBJ1-2, with 9 bases matching TRBD1. Per germline, CDR1 SGDLS and CDR2 YYNGEE. CDR3 size: 15 residues. Unmatched junction bases numbered 10, after V lost 3 bases and J lost 7 bases. The CDR3: CASSAASTGGGGYTF. CDR3 nucleotide sequence: TGTGCCAGCAGCGCCGCTAGTACAGGGGGCGGTGGCTACACCTTC.

The V call is TRBV28, the J call TRBJ1-1, with D tentatively TRBD1 (5 bases). CDR1 is MDHEN, CDR2 SYDVKM, per germline. This CDR3 region has 14 residues. V lost 5 bases, J lost 2 bases, and 12 bases lay in between. The CDR3 reads CASSHPRDNTEAFF. In DNA form, the CDR3 reads TGTGCCAGCAGTCATCCAAGGGACAACACTGAAGCTTTCTTT.

This chain uses TRBV21-1 with TRBJ2-3; the listed D gene, TRBD2, was not tested against the DNA. TRBV21-1 is a known pseudogene. The CDR3 totals 11 residues. CDR3 in amino acids: CARGELDTQYF. The CDR3 DNA sequence: TGTGCCAGAGGAGAATTGGATACGCAGTATTTT.

J is TRBJ2-3 and V is TRBV7-6, with 10 bases fitting TRBD2. V was clipped by 5 bases and J by 2 bases; unmatched bases: 13. The CDR3 covers 18 residues. From germline, CDR1 is SGHVS and CDR2 FNYEAQ. The CDR3 sequence is CASSPETPLAGFTDTQYF. In DNA form, the CDR3 reads TGTGCCAGCAGCCCCGAAACCCCACTAGCGGGGTTCACAGATACGCAGTATTTT. The complete variable domain, with remaining parts taken from reference TRBV7-6 and TRBJ2-3, reads GAGVSQSPRYKVTKRGQDVALRCDPISGHVSLYWYRQALGQGPEFLTYFNYEAQQDKSGLPNDRFSAERPEGSISTLTIQRTEQRDSAMYRCASSPETPLAGFTDTQYFGPGTRLTVL.

This sequence joins TRBV9 and TRBJ2-3; a weak D match, TRBD2 (6 bases). Trimming took off 4 bases at V and 1 base at J, with 16 bases between the two ends. The CDR3 has 16 amino acids. CDR1 and CDR2 from the germline V gene are SGDLS and YYNGEE. The CDR3 DNA sequence: TGTGCCAGCAGCCTGGGCGATTCGGGAGGCACAGATACGCAGTATTTT. It encodes CASSLGDSGGTDTQYF. The whole variable domain, filled in from reference TRBV9 and TRBJ2-3, reads DSGVTQTPKHLITATGQRVTLRCSPRSGDLSVYWYQQSLDQGLQFLIQYYNGEERAKGNILERFSAQQFPDLHSELNLSSLELGDSALYFCASSLGDSGGTDTQYFGPGTRLTVL.

In this sample, this clone turned up a few times. Other DNA sequences in this sample translate to the same CDR3. As DNA, the CDR3 is TGTGCCAGCAGTTTATTGGGAGATGAGCAGTTCTTC. This sequence encodes CASSLLGDEQFF. The chain combines TRBV27 with TRBJ2-1; D is possibly TRBD2 (5 bases). The CDR3 contains 12 residues. The germline V and J ends were trimmed by 1 base and 8 bases, with 6 bases remaining between them. Germline-derived CDR1 and CDR2 are MNHEY and SMNVEV (reference sequence).

The chain carries TRBV13 and TRBJ2-7; D not resolved. The CDR3 contains 17 residues. The ends were cut back, 4 bases at V and 6 bases at J, with 25 bases in the middle. Germline values: CDR1 PRHDT, CDR2 FYEKMQ (reference sequence). In DNA form, the CDR3 reads TGTGCCAGCAGCTCAGACTCGACCGGCTTTACAGCGACCGAGCAGTACTTC. It codes for CASSSDSTGFTATEQYF.

V is TRBV27 and J is TRBJ2-2; 8 bases align to TRBD2. Germline CDR1 is MNHEY and CDR2 is SMNVEV (reference sequence). The CDR3 is made up of 17 amino acids. V lost 6 bases, J lost 5 bases, and 14 bases stayed unmatched. This CDR3 reads CASSPLPREAGTGELFF. DNA of the CDR3: TGTGCCAGCAGCCCCCTGCCGCGGGAGGCGGGAACCGGGGAGCTGTTTTTT.

This clone was detected only once. For the CDR3, the DNA is TGCGCCAGCAGCCAAGAAGGGGGACAGATCTACGAGCAGTACTTC. It is translated as CASSQEGGQIYEQYF. The chain links TRBV4-3 to TRBJ2-7, with 7 bases fitting TRBD1. Germline assignment: CDR1 LGHNA and CDR2 YSLEER. The V and J ends lost 0 bases and 3 bases, in that order; junction bases with no gene match: 5. This CDR3 is built from 15 residues.

Only a few counts were recorded for this clone. The gene calls are TRBV6-6 and TRBJ2-3; no clear D gene. Trimming shortened V by 11 bases and J by 4 bases, and 19 bases separated the two germline ends. The V gene's germline CDR1 is MNHNY and CDR2 SVGAGI (reference sequence). The length of the CDR3 is 14 residues. CDR3 nucleotide sequence: TGTGCCTCAAAAACGTACGGAGTGGCAGATACGCAGTATTTT. Encoded protein: CASKTYGVADTQYF.

The gene calls are TRBV9 and TRBJ2-1; D assignment may be TRBD1 or TRBD2 (5 bases each). The CDR3 is 18 amino acids. Germline CDR1 is SGDLS and CDR2 is YYNGEE. Between the trimmed V and J ends, which lost 0 bases and 4 bases, there was a span of 20 bases. The CDR3 sequence is CASSVATVGTLDYNEQFF. The CDR3 DNA is TGTGCCAGCAGCGTAGCTACGGTGGGGACGCTAGATTACAATGAGCAGTTCTTC.

The V gene is TRBV5-1, the J gene TRBJ2-7, with TRBD2 matching 8 bases. Germline loops: CDR1 SGHRS, CDR2 YFSETQ. V shed 1 base and J 4 bases; nucleotides not matched to a gene: 7. This CDR3 contains 15 residues. The CDR3 DNA reads as TGCGCCAGCAGCTTGCGGGCGGGAGGACCTTACGAGCAGTACTTC. Protein: CASSLRAGGPYEQYF. Looking up the rest from reference TRBV5-1 and TRBJ2-7 gives the full variable domain: KAGVTQTPRYLIKTRGQQVTLSCSPISGHRSVSWYQQTPGQGLQFLFEYFSETQRNKGNFPGRFSGRQFSNSRSEMNVSTLELGDSALYLCASSLRAGGPYEQYFGPGTRLTVT.

The gene calls are TRBV29-1 and TRBJ2-1; TRBD2 matches at 7 bases. V shed 8 bases, J shed 4 bases, and the junction held 8 bases outside the gene matches. The CDR3 covers 13 residues. The V gene's germline CDR1 is SQVTM and CDR2 ANQGSEA. CDR3 in amino acids: CSTLAVLYNEQFF. The CDR3 DNA is TGCAGCACGCTAGCGGTTCTATACAATGAGCAGTTCTTC.

The chain employs TRBV29-1 and TRBJ2-5; 9 bases align to TRBD1. Germline CDR1 and CDR2: SQVTM and ANQGSEA. This CDR3 contains 13 residues. With 3 bases clipped from V and 4 bases from J, the junction kept 3 bases outside the gene matches. The CDR3 protein is CSVEKQGAETQYF. The CDR3 nucleotides read TGCAGCGTTGAGAAACAGGGGGCAGAGACCCAGTACTTC. Full variable domain (rest looked up from reference TRBV29-1 and TRBJ2-5): SAVISQKPSRDICQRGTSLTIQCQVDSQVTMMFWYRQQPGQSLTLIATANQGSEATYESGFVIDKFPISRPNLTFSTLTVSNMSPEDSSIYLCSVEKQGAETQYFGPGTRLLVL.

This chain uses TRBV29-1 with TRBJ2-7; a weak D match, TRBD2 (5 bases). The V end lost 5 bases, the J end lost 0 bases, and 11 bases lay between the germline ends. CDR1 is SQVTM and CDR2 is ANQGSEA in the germline V gene. The CDR3 runs 13 residues. The CDR3 nucleotides are TGCAGCGTTCAGGCGGGCAGCTCCTACGAGCAGTACTTC. Amino acid sequence: CSVQAGSSYEQYF.